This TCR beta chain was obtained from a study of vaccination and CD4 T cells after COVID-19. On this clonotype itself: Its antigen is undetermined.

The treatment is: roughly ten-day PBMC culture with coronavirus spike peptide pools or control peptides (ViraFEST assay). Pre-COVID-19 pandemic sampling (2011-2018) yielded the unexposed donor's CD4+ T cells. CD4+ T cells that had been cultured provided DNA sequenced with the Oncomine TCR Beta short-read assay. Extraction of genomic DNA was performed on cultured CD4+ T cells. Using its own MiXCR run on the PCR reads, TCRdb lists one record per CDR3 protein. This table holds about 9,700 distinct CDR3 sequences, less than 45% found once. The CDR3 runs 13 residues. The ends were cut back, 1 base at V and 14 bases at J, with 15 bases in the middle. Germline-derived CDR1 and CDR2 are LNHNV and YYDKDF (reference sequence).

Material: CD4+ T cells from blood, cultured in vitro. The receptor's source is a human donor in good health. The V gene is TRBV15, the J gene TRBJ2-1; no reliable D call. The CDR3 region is CATSRGPEMSKFF. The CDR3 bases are TGTGCCACCAGCAGAGGACCTGAAATGAGTAAGTTCTTC.